Shown below are 30 T cell receptor beta chains from a single sample sequenced in a study of cytomegalovirus exposure and HLA in healthy donors. With 60 Vbeta and 13 Jbeta primers, the PCR was carried out. Using immunoSEQ multiplex PCR, the repertoire was profiled, and TCRdb retains in-frame clones only, with some absent. The profile shows around 200,000 clones, almost 85% of them singletons. The sequenced sample was PBMCs. Receptors were obtained from a woman in her 50s in good health and CMV-seronegative.

In this sample, this clone turned up once. The chain joins TRBV18 to TRBJ2-3; 8 nucleotides line up with TRBD2. The CDR3 length is 17 residues. From germline, CDR1 is KGHSH and CDR2 LQKENI. J gave up 2 bases and V 6 bases, and 13 bases lay outside the gene matches. The CDR3 DNA sequence: TGTGCCAGCTCTCCGCCGAGGATAGCGGGAATCACAGATACGCAGTATTTT. Its protein is CASSPPRIAGITDTQYF.

The rearrangement joins TRBV15 to TRBJ1-1; 9 positions agree with TRBD1. Germline V gene sequence: CDR1 LNHNV, CDR2 YYDKDF (reference sequence). The CDR3 extends over 15 amino acids. The ends lost 5 bases at V and 5 bases at J; junction bases unmatched: 9. In DNA form, the CDR3 reads TGTGCCACCAGCTCAAACAGGGGGCGAGGGACTGAAGCTTTCTTT. It is translated as CATSSNRGRGTEAFF.

The count of this clone is one. The chain recombines TRBV18 with TRBJ1-1; 7 bases line up with TRBD1. After removal of 5 bases from V and 5 bases from J, the junction contained 11 bases not matched to a gene. Germline V gene lookup returns CDR1 KGHSH and CDR2 LQKENI. The CDR3 has 15 residues. The CDR3 sequence is CASSANRGEGTEAFF. The CDR3 DNA follows: TGTGCCAGCTCAGCTAACAGGGGAGAGGGGACTGAAGCTTTCTTT.

This rearrangement joins TRBV2 to TRBJ2-1; 7 bases match TRBD1. The germline V gene has CDR1 SNHLY and CDR2 FYNNEI. The CDR3 is made up of 15 amino acids. V lost 3 bases to trimming and J lost 4 bases; unmatched junction nucleotides: 6. CDR3 amino acids: CASSEGQKAYNEQFF. CDR3 nucleotides: TGTGCCAGCAGTGAGGGACAGAAGGCATACAATGAGCAGTTCTTC.

The genes are TRBV29-1 and TRBJ1-2; 9 positions agree with TRBD1. The CDR3 is 15 amino acids. The ends lost 4 bases at V and 4 bases at J; junction bases unmatched: 10. Germline values: CDR1 SQVTM, CDR2 ANQGSEA. In DNA form, the CDR3 reads TGCAGCGTTGGGGCGGGACAGGGCACCTCCTATGGCTACACCTTC. Translated: CSVGAGQGTSYGYTF.

The rearrangement links TRBV6-5 to TRBJ1-2; D is perhaps TRBD1 (5 bases). CDR1 is MNHEY and CDR2 is SVGAGI in the germline V gene. With 10 bases removed from V and 5 bases from J, the gap between germline ends came to 20 bases. The CDR3 covers 14 residues. This chain's CDR3 is CATIAGMGPYGYTF. In DNA form, the CDR3 reads TGTGCCACCATCGCAGGGATGGGGCCATATGGCTACACCTTC.

The gene calls are TRBV27 and TRBJ2-7; D is uncertain. Germline V gene lookup returns CDR1 MNHEY and CDR2 SMNVEV (reference sequence). The CDR3 has 14 amino acids. V dropped 5 bases and J dropped 6 bases, with 17 bases sitting between them. DNA for the CDR3: TGTGCCAGCAGTATCCGAGGCCCATTTTCCGAGCAGTACTTC. Translated: CASSIRGPFSEQYF.

The rearrangement joins TRBV10-3 to TRBJ1-2; unclear D gene. The germline CDR1 and CDR2 sequences are ENHRY and SYGVKD. The CDR3 runs to 13 residues. The germline V and J ends were trimmed by 3 bases and 8 bases, with 13 bases remaining between them. Here the CDR3 DNA reads TGTGCCATCAGTGAATCGGGTGCGGAAGGCTACACCTTC. Translating gives CAISESGAEGYTF.

V gene TRBV6-5 combines with J gene TRBJ2-7; TRBD2 matches at 11 bases. Germline CDR1 and CDR2: MNHEY and SVGAGI. CDR3 size: 15 residues. V shed 5 bases and J 3 bases; nucleotides not matched to a gene: 6. CDR3 nucleotide sequence: TGTGCCAGCAGTAACGGGCTAGCGGGAGGCTACGAGCAGTACTTC. Its translation: CASSNGLAGGYEQYF.

In the case of this clone: An end of the junction does not agree with germline; a read error may underlie this. Other DNA sequences in this sample translate to the same CDR3. The chain links TRBV27 to TRBJ2-7; 7 bases are shared with TRBD2. The CDR3 length is 14 residues. In germline, CDR1 is MNHEY, CDR2 SMNVEV (reference sequence). CDR3: CASSLSGTNYEQYF. For the CDR3, the DNA is TGTGCCAGCAGTCTATCCGGGACTAACTACGAGCAGTACTTC.

This sequence joins TRBV7-2 and TRBJ1-5; 9 nucleotides line up with TRBD1. The junction had 10 bases not matched to a gene; V was cut back by 1 base and J by 0 bases. CDR1 and CDR2 (germline): SGHTA, FQGNSA. CDR3 length: 19 residues. In nucleotides, the CDR3 is TGTGCCAGCAGCTTAGGTTTCCGGGACAGGGCTTATAGCAATCAGCCCCAGCATTTT. It codes for CASSLGFRDRAYSNQPQHF. Combining the CDR3 with reference TRBV7-2 and TRBJ1-5 gives the whole variable domain GAGVSQSPSNKVTEKGKDVELRCDPISGHTALYWYRQSLGQGLEFLIYFQGNSAPDKSGLPSDRFSAERTGGSVSTLTIQRTQQEDSAVYLCASSLGFRDRAYSNQPQHFGDGTRLSIL.

The J gene is TRBJ2-3, the V gene TRBV6-4; the D gene is possibly TRBD1 (5 bases). The CDR3 loop spans 16 amino acids. Trimming removed 6 bases from V and 0 bases from J, with 16 bases in between. Germline lookup yields CDR1 MRHNA and CDR2 SNTAGT. The CDR3 region is CASSQVGPGSTDTQYF. The CDR3 bases are TGTGCCAGCAGCCAAGTGGGGCCAGGGAGCACAGATACGCAGTATTTT.

The chain joins TRBV5-6 to TRBJ1-1; tentatively, D is TRBD1 (5 bases). Germline loops: CDR1 SGHDT, CDR2 YYEEEE. CDR3 size: 16 residues. Between the trimmed V and J ends, which lost 5 bases and 1 base, there was a span of 18 bases. For the CDR3, the DNA is TGTGCCAGCAGGGTGGCAGCGAGTAGGGGGAACACTGAAGCTTTCTTT. It translates to CASRVAASRGNTEAFF.

V is TRBV11-3 and J is TRBJ2-5; D is unresolved. The germline V gene has CDR1 SGHNT and CDR2 YENEEA. This CDR3 comprises 15 residues. Trimming removed 1 base at V and 2 bases at J, with 11 bases between. The CDR3 region is CASSLGGGVQETQYF. The CDR3 nucleotides are TGTGCCAGCAGCTTAGGCGGTGGAGTACAAGAGACCCAGTACTTC.

This clone was counted once. The chain uses TRBV7-2 and TRBJ2-4; 9 bases align to TRBD1. The CDR3 extends over 16 amino acids. CDR1 is SGHTA, CDR2 FQGNSA, per germline. Trimming took 5 bases from V and 5 from J; bases not matched to a gene: 10. In nucleotides, the CDR3 is TGTGCCAGCAGCAGGAGGTTACAGGGGGCGGAAAACATTCAGTACTTC. This codes for CASSRRLQGAENIQYF.

The chain employs TRBV27 and TRBJ2-2, with 9 nucleotides matching TRBD2. This CDR3 region has 14 residues. Germline loops: CDR1 MNHEY, CDR2 SMNVEV (reference sequence). J was trimmed by 4 bases and V by 9 bases; bases with no gene match: 6. CDR3 protein: CASRTSVGTGELFF. DNA for the CDR3: TGTGCCAGTCGGACTAGCGTAGGCACCGGGGAGCTGTTTTTT.

The genes are TRBV6-5 and TRBJ1-6, with D possibly TRBD1 on 6 matching bases. Germline loops: CDR1 MNHEY, CDR2 SVGAGI. V was shortened by 2 bases and J by 10 bases, with 15 bases between the two germline ends. This CDR3 comprises 15 residues. CDR3 DNA sequence: TGTGCCAGCAGTTACAGCCAACAGGGAGGGTCACCCCTCCACTTT. Amino acids: CASSYSQQGGSPLHF.

The chain is built from TRBV29-1 and TRBJ2-1; 7 nucleotides agree with TRBD1. J lost 6 bases, V lost 6 bases, and 8 bases had no gene match. CDR1 and CDR2 from the germline V gene are SQVTM and ANQGSEA. The CDR3 is made up of 13 amino acids. The CDR3 sequence is CSVGRQGPNEQFF. The CDR3 DNA sequence: TGCAGCGTCGGCAGACAGGGCCCCAATGAGCAGTTCTTC.

The chain joins TRBV5-1 to TRBJ2-1, with D possibly being TRBD2 (5 bases). Between the trimmed V and J ends, which lost 0 bases and 7 bases, there was a span of 17 bases. CDR1 is SGHRS, CDR2 YFSETQ, per germline. The length of the CDR3 is 16 residues. As DNA, the CDR3 is TGCGCCAGCAGCTTGGTAAGCGGCCCCGGGCAGAATGAGCAGTTCTTC. Amino acids: CASSLVSGPGQNEQFF.

The genes are TRBV14 and TRBJ1-1; D ambiguous. The CDR3 spans 14 residues. The V end lost 0 bases, the J end lost 5 bases, and 10 bases lay between the germline ends. Per germline, CDR1 SGHDN and CDR2 FVKESK. The CDR3 bases are TGTGCCAGCAGCCAAGACGGTGGGAGAACTGAAGCTTTCTTT. It encodes CASSQDGGRTEAFF.

The chain has TRBV7-3 and TRBJ2-2; 11 bases agree with TRBD2. V shed 8 bases and J 4 bases; nucleotides not matched to a gene: 12. This CDR3 has 17 residues. Germline values: CDR1 SGHTA, CDR2 FQGTGA. The CDR3 nucleotides are TGTGCCAGCGCCATGAATCCCGGGACTAGCGGCACCGGGGAGCTGTTTTTT. This codes for CASAMNPGTSGTGELFF.

This clone was seen once. The chain joins TRBV6-1 to TRBJ2-7; weak D call: TRBD1 (5 bases). The V end was cut by 4 bases, the J end by 2 bases, with 15 bases between. The CDR3 length is 15 residues. Germline CDR1 and CDR2: MNHNS and SASEGT. Written as DNA, the CDR3 is TGTGCCAGCAGTGCTAACAGGTTCTTCCCCTACGAGCAGTACTTC. It yields the protein CASSANRFFPYEQYF.

This clone was seen a single time. The chain couples TRBV28 to TRBJ2-7; the D gene is possibly TRBD1 (6 bases). This CDR3 comprises 14 residues. V was shortened by 2 bases and J by 5 bases, with 13 bases between the two germline ends. The germline gives CDR1 MDHEN, CDR2 SYDVKM. The CDR3: CASSLGNRVDEQYF. In nucleotides, the CDR3 is TGTGCCAGCAGTTTAGGTAACAGGGTAGACGAGCAGTACTTC.

The chain links TRBV5-4 to TRBJ2-5, with D tentatively TRBD2 (6 bases). The CDR3 spans 14 residues. Deletions cut 2 bases from V and 1 base from J, with 9 bases between. Germline V gives CDR1 SGHNT, CDR2 YYREEE (reference sequence). The CDR3 here is CASSFRGGQETQYF. The CDR3 region has the DNA TGTGCCAGCAGCTTCCGGGGAGGCCAAGAGACCCAGTACTTC.

The rearrangement links TRBV5-1 to TRBJ2-7; no clear D. V shed 2 bases and J shed 0 bases, with 6 bases lying between them. The CDR3 extends over 13 amino acids. Germline V gives CDR1 SGHRS, CDR2 YFSETQ. This CDR3 reads CASSFTNSYEQYF. The CDR3 region has the DNA TGCGCCAGCAGCTTCACAAACTCCTACGAGCAGTACTTC.

This chain joins TRBV4-1 and TRBJ2-5; the D gene is possibly TRBD2 (6 bases). The V gene lost 4 bases and the J gene lost 5 bases, with 14 bases spanning the gap. CDR1 MGHRA and CDR2 YSYEKL come from the germline V gene. The CDR3 totals 14 residues. This chain's CDR3 is CASSPLGGKETQYF. The CDR3 DNA sequence: TGCGCCAGCAGCCCTCTGGGCGGGAAGGAGACCCAGTACTTC.

The chain carries TRBV5-1 and TRBJ2-1; 15 bases line up with TRBD2. Germline-derived CDR1 and CDR2 are SGHRS and YFSETQ. CDR3 length: 17 amino acids. Trimming removed 3 bases from V and 6 bases from J; junction bases left unmatched: 7. As DNA, the CDR3 is TGCGCCAGCAGCTCCGGGACTAGCGGGAGGAAGAGCAATGAGCAGTTCTTC. As protein: CASSSGTSGRKSNEQFF.

The rearrangement links TRBV9 to TRBJ1-4, with D perhaps matching TRBD1 (6 bases). Trimming took 4 bases from V and 5 from J, leaving 12 bases between them. The CDR3 is 14 amino acids. The germline V gene encodes CDR1 SGDLS and CDR2 YYNGEE. The CDR3 DNA sequence: TGTGCCAGCAGCCCAAGACAGGACAATGAAAAACTGTTTTTT. Encoded protein: CASSPRQDNEKLFF.

The gene calls are TRBV19 and TRBJ2-5, with no clear D. The length of the CDR3 is 12 residues. CDR1 is LNHDA, CDR2 SQIVND, per germline (reference sequence). Deletions cut 5 bases from V and 8 bases from J, with 12 bases between. The CDR3 nucleotides are TGTGCCAGTAGTCCCGATTCCCTAACCCAGTACTTC. It yields the protein CASSPDSLTQYF.

V is TRBV5-5 and J is TRBJ2-7, with no clear D. V shed 3 bases and J shed 7 bases, with 11 bases lying between them. The CDR3 spans 12 residues. CDR1 is SGHKS and CDR2 is YYEKEE in the germline V gene (reference sequence). Here the CDR3 DNA reads TGTGCCAGCAGCTCCGACTTAGAGGAGCAGTACTTC. Residues: CASSSDLEEQYF.